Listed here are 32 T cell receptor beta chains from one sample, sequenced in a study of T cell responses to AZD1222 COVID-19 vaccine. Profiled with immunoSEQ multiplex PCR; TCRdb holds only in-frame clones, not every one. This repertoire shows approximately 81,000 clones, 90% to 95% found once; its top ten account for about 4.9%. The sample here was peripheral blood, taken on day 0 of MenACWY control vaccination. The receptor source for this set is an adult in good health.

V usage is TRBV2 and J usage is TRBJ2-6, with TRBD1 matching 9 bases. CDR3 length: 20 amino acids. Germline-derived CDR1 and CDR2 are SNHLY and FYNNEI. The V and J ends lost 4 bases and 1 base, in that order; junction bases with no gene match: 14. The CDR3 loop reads CASSVLKPGQGRSGANVLTF. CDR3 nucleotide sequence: TGTGCCAGCAGTGTACTAAAACCGGGACAGGGCCGATCTGGGGCCAACGTCCTGACTTTC.

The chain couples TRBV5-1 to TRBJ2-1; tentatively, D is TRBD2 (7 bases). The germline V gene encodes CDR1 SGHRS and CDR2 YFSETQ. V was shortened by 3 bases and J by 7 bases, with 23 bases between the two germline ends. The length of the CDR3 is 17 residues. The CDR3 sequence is CASSSLSGGSYGNEQFF. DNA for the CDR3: TGCGCCAGCAGCTCGCTTTCGGGGGGCAGCTACGGGAATGAGCAGTTCTTC.

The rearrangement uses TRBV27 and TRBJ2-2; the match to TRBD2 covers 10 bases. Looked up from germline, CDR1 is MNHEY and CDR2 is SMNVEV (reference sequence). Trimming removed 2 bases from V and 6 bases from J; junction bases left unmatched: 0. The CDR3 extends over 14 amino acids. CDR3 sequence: CASSLSGRAGELFF. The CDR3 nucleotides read TGTGCCAGCAGTTTAAGCGGGAGGGCCGGGGAGCTGTTTTTT.

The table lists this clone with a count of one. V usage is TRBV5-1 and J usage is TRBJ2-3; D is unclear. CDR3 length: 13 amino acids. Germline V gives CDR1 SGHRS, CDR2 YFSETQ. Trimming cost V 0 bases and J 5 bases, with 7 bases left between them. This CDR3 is CASSLARKDTQYF. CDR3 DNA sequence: TGCGCCAGCAGCTTGGCCAGGAAAGATACGCAGTATTTT. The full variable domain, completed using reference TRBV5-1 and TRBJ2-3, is KAGVTQTPRYLIKTRGQQVTLSCSPISGHRSVSWYQQTPGQGLQFLFEYFSETQRNKGNFPGRFSGRQFSNSRSEMNVSTLELGDSALYLCASSLARKDTQYFGPGTRLTVL.

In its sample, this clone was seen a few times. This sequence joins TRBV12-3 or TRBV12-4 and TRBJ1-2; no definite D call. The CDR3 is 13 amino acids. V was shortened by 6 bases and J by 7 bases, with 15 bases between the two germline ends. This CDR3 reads CASSPASAGGYTF. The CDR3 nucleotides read TGTGCCAGCAGCCCCGCCAGCGCCGGTGGCTACACCTTC.

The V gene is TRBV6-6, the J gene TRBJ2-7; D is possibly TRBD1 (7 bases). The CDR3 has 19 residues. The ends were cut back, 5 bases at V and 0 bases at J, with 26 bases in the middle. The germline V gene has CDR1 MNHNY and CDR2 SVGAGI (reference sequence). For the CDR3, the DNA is TGTGCCAGCAGTCCCACCCAGGGGGGCTGGGATCAAAGCTCCTACGAGCAGTACTTC. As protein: CASSPTQGGWDQSSYEQYF.

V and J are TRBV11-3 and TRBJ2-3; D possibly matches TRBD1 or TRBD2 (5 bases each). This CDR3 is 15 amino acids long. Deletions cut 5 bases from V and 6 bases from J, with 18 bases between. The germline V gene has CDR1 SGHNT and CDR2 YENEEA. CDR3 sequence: CASSQEWGRGDTQYF. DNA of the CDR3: TGTGCCAGCAGCCAAGAATGGGGTCGGGGCGATACGCAGTATTTT.

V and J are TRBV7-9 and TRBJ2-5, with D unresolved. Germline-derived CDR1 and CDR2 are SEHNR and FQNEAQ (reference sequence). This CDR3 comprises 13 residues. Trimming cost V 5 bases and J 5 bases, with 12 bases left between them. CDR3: CASSQPPVETQYF. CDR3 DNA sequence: TGTGCCAGCAGCCAACCCCCTGTGGAGACCCAGTACTTC.

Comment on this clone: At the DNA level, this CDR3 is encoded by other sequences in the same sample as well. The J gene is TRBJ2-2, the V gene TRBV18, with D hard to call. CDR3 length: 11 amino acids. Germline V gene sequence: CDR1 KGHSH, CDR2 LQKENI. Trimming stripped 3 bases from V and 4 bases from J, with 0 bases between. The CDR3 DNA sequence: TGTGCCAGCTCACCCACCGGGGAGCTGTTTTTT. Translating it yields CASSPTGELFF.

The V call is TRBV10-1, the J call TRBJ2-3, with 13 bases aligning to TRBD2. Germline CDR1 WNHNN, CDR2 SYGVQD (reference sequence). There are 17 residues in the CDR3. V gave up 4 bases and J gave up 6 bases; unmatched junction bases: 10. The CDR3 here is CASSAIPGLAGLDTQYF. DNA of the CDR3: TGCGCCAGCAGTGCGATTCCGGGACTAGCGGGGTTGGATACGCAGTATTTT.

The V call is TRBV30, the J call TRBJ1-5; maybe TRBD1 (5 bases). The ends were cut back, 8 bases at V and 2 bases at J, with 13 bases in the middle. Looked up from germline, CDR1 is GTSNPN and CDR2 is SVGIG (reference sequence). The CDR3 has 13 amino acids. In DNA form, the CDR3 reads TGTGCCGGGTCCGTGGGGGGCAATCAGCCCCAGCATTTT. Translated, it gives CAGSVGGNQPQHF.

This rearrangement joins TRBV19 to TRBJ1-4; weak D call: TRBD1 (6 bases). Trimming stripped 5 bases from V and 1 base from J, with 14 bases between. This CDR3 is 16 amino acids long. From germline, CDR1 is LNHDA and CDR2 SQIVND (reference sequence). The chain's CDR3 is CASSVGSRGTNEKLFF. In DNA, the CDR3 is TGTGCCAGTAGTGTTGGATCCAGGGGAACTAATGAAAAACTGTTTTTT.

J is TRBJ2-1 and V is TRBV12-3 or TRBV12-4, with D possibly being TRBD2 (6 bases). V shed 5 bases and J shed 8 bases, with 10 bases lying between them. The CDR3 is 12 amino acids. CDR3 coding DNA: TGTGCCAGCAGTCACACTAGCTATGAGCAGTTCTTC. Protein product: CASSHTSYEQFF.

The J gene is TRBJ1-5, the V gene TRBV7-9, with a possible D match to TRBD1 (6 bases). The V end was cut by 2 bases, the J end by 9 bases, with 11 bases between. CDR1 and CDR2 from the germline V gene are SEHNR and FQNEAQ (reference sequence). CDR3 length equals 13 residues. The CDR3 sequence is CASSLSGVRPQHF. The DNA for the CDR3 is TGTGCCAGCAGCTTATCAGGGGTTCGGCCCCAGCATTTT.

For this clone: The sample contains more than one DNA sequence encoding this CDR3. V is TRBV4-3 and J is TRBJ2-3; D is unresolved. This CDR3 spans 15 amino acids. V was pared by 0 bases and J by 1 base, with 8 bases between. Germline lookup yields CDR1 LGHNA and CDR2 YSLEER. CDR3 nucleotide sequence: TGCGCCAGCAGCCAAGATCCCGGCGGCACAGATACGCAGTATTTT. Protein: CASSQDPGGTDTQYF.

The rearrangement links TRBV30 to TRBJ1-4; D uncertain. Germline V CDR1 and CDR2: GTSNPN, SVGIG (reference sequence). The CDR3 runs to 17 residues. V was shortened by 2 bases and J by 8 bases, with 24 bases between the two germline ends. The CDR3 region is CAWSLLGQAPWNEKLFF. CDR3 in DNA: TGTGCCTGGAGTTTGTTAGGGCAGGCCCCTTGGAACGAAAAACTGTTTTTT.

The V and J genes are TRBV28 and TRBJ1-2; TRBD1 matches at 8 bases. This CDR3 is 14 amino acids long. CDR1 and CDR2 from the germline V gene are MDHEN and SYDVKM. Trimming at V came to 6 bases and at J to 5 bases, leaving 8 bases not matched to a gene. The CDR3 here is CASSPGTGAYGYTF. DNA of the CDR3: TGTGCCAGCAGCCCCGGGACAGGAGCTTATGGCTACACCTTC.

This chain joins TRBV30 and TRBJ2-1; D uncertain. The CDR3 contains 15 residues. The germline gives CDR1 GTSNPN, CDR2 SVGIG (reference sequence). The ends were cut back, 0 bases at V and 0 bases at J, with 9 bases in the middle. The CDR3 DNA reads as TGTGCCTGGAGTGTAGAAATGTCCTCCTACAATGAGCAGTTCTTC. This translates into CAWSVEMSSYNEQFF.

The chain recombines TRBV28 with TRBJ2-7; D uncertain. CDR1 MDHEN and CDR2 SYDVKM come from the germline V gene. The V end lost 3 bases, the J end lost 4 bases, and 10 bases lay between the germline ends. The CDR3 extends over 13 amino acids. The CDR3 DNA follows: TGTGCCAGCAGTTTCTTTGGAGTTTACGAGCAGTACTTC. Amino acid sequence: CASSFFGVYEQYF. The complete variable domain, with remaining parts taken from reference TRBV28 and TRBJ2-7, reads DVKVTQSSRYLVKRTGEKVFLECVQDMDHENMFWYRQDPGLGLRLIYFSYDVKMKEKGDIPEGYSVSREKKERFSLILESASTNQTSMYLCASSFFGVYEQYFGPGTRLTVT.

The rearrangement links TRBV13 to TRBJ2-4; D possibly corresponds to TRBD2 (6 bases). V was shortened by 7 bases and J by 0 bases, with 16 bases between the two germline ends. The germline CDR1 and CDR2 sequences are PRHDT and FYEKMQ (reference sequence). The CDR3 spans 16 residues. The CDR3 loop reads CASTGRGGVAKNIQYF. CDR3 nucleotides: TGTGCCAGCACCGGACGAGGCGGGGTAGCCAAAAACATTCAGTACTTC.

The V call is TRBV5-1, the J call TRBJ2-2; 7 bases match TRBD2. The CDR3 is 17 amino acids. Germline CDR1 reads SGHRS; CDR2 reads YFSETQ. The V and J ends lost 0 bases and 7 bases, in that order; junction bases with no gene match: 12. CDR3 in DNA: TGCGCCAGCAGCTTGGACGGCGGGAGTACTGGAATCGGGGAGCTGTTTTTT. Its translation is CASSLDGGSTGIGELFF.

The CDR3 nucleotides read TGCGCCAGCAGCTCTACCGGGACAGGGGAAGAAAAACTGTTTTTT. The encoded protein is CASSSTGTGEEKLFF. This chain connects TRBV5-1 to TRBJ1-4, with TRBD1 matching 10 bases. After removal of 3 bases from V and 8 bases from J, the junction contained 7 bases not matched to a gene. Germline CDR1 and CDR2: SGHRS and YFSETQ. The CDR3 has 15 residues.

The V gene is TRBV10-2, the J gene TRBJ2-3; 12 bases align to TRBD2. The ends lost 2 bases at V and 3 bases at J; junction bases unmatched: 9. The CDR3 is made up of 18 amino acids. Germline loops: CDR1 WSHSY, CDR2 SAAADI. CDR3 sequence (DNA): TGCGCCAGCAGTGAGCTCGTACGGACTAGCGGGATAACAGATACGCAGTATTTT. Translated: CASSELVRTSGITDTQYF.

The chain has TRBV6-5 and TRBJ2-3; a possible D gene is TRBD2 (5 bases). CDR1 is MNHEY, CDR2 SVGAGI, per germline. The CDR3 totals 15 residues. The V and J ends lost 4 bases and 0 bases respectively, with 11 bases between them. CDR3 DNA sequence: TGTGCCAGCAGTTCCTATGGACTTAGCACAGATACGCAGTATTTT. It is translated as CASSSYGLSTDTQYF.

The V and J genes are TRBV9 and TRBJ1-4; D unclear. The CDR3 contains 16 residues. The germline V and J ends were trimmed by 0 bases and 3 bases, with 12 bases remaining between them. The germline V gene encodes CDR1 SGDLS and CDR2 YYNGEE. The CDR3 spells CASSVEGTGANEKLFF. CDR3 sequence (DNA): TGTGCCAGCAGCGTAGAGGGCACCGGGGCTAATGAAAAACTGTTTTTT.

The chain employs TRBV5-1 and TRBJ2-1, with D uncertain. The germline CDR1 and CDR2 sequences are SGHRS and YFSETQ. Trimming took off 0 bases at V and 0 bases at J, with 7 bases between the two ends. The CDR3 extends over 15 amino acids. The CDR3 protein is CASSLEAPSYNEQFF. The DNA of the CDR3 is TGCGCCAGCAGCTTGGAGGCTCCCTCCTACAATGAGCAGTTCTTC.

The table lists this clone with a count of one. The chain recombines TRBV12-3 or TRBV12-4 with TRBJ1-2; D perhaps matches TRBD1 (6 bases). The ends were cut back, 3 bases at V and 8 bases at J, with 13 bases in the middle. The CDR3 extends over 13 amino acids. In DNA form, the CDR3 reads TGTGCCAGCAGTTTCCAGGGGCCGGGAGGCTACACCTTC. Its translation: CASSFQGPGGYTF.

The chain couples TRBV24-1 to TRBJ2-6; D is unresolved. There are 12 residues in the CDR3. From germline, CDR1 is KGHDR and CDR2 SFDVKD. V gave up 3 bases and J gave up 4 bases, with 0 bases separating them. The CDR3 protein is CATSDGANVLTF. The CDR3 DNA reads TGTGCCACCAGTGATGGGGCCAACGTCCTGACTTTC.

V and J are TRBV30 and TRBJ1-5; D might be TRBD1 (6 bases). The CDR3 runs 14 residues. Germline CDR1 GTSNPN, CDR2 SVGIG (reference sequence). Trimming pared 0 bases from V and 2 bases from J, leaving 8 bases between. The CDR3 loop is CAWSVWTGNQPQHF. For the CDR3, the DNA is TGTGCCTGGAGTGTTTGGACAGGCAATCAGCCCCAGCATTTT.

CDR3 region: CASSQDRGQHSGNTIYF. CDR3 nucleotide sequence: TGTGCCAGCAGCCAAGATCGGGGACAGCACTCTGGAAACACCATATATTTT. V gene TRBV4-2 combines with J gene TRBJ1-3, with TRBD1 matching 7 bases. This CDR3 spans 17 amino acids. The germline V gene encodes CDR1 LGHNA and CDR2 YNFKEQ. The V gene end was trimmed by 0 bases and the J gene end by 0 bases; junction bases not matched to a gene: 5.

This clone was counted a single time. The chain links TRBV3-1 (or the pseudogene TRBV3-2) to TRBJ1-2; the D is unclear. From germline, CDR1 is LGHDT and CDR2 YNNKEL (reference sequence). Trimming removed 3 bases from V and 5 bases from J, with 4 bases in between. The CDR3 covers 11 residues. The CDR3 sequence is CASSQDYGYTF. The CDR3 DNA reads TGTGCCAGCAGCCAGGATTATGGCTACACCTTC.

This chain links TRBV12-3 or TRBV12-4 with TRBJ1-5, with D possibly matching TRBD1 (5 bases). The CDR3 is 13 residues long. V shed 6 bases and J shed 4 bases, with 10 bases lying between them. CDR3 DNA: TGTGCCAGCAGGTTGGGGGGGAATCAGCCCCAGCATTTT. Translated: CASRLGGNQPQHF.